This T cell receptor beta chain appears in the sequencing data of a study of shared T cell receptors in the human thymus. This clone appeared a single time. The CDR3 runs to 17 residues. The ends were cut back, 1 base at V and 1 base at J, with 14 bases in the middle. The germline gives CDR1 LGHNA, CDR2 YSLEER. Profiling relied on immunoSEQ multiplex PCR, and the TCRdb table lists in-frame clones only, not all of them. The table lists about 660,000 clones, 80% to 90% of them singletons. These data are also associated with another study on human thymus T cells. Per that study: The thymus was resected at corrective cardiac surgery. Reports from related research described highly overlapping thymic repertoires among unrelated individuals.

This chain joins TRBV4-3 and TRBJ2-4; D call uncertain. The clonotype originates from a boy in the first two years of life with a congenital heart defect. Material: thymocytes. The CDR3 DNA is TGCGCCAGCAGCCAAGCCTCAGGCGATGGGGCCAAAAACATTCAGTACTTC. It encodes CASSQASGDGAKNIQYF.